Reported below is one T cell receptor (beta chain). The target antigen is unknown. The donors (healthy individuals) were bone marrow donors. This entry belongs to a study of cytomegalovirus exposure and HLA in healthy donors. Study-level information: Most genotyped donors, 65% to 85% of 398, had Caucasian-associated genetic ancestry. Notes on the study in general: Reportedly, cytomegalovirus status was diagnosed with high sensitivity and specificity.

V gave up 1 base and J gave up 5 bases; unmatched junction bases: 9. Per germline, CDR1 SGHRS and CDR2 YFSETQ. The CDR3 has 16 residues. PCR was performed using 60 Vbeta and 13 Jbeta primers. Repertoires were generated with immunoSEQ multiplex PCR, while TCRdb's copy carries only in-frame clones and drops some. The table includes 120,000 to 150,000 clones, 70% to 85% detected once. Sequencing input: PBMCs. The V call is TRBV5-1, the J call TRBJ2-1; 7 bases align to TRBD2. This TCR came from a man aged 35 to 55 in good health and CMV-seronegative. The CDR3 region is CASSLRTSDGNNEQFF. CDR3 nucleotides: TGCGCCAGCAGCTTGAGAACTAGCGATGGGAACAATGAGCAGTTCTTC.